What follows are 29 T cell receptor beta chains derived from one specimen sequenced in a study of blood T cells in healthy people across ages. Alongside a J-beta primer mix, a sample-barcoded 5' primer served in a second PCR lasting roughly 6 to 11 cycles. TCRdb ran MiXCR on the 5' RACE reads and lists one entry per CDR3 protein. Of hundreds of thousands of distinct CDR3 sequences in the sample, roughly 25% were seen once. The data were also submitted as part of a second study, on T cells of mothers and their children.

Sample: blood. The receptors stem from a boy between 5 and 17 years old in good health.

The chain has TRBV7-2 and TRBJ1-2, with D maybe TRBD1 (6 bases). Between the trimmed V and J ends, which lost 5 bases and 7 bases, there was a span of 17 bases. There are 14 residues in the CDR3. The germline gives CDR1 SGHTA, CDR2 FQGNSA. This chain's CDR3 is CASSEQGLLGGYTF. The CDR3 DNA reads as TGTGCCAGCAGCGAACAGGGACTGTTGGGTGGCTACACCTTC.

V usage is TRBV6-5 and J usage is TRBJ2-2; D assignment may be TRBD1 or TRBD2 (5 bases each). The CDR3 is 17 amino acids. Germline CDR1 is MNHEY and CDR2 is SVGAGI. V lost 3 bases and J 3 bases, leaving 17 bases between the germline ends. CDR3 DNA: TGTGCCAGCAGTTATAATTCCGGGACCTTAGACACCGGGGAGCTGTTTTTT. Amino acids: CASSYNSGTLDTGELFF.

The sample holds a few counts of this clonotype. The V and J genes are TRBV7-9 and TRBJ1-2; TRBD1 matches at 7 bases. This CDR3 region has 12 residues. J was trimmed by 8 bases and V by 5 bases; bases with no gene match: 5. Looked up from germline, CDR1 is SEHNR and CDR2 is FQNEAQ (reference sequence). Here the CDR3 DNA reads TGTGCCAGCAGCCCAGGGGGGCACGGCTACACCTTC. Its translation: CASSPGGHGYTF.

The genes are TRBV5-1 and TRBJ2-5, with D tentatively TRBD1 or TRBD2 (5 bases each). The tail of the sequence fits TRBJ2-7 better, so the J call may be wrong. The CDR3 contains 14 residues. Germline CDR1 is SGHRS and CDR2 is YFSETQ. As DNA, the CDR3 is TGCGCCAGCAGTCAGAAGGGGAGCTCCTACGAGCAGTACTTC. Protein product: CASSQKGSSYEQYF.

This chain links TRBV9 with TRBJ1-4; no clear D gene. The length of the CDR3 is 16 residues. CDR1 is SGDLS, CDR2 YYNGEE, per germline. Trimming shortened V by 3 bases and J by 5 bases, and 17 bases separated the two germline ends. CDR3 loop: CASSAIPGQGNEKLFF. The CDR3 DNA follows: TGTGCCAGCAGCGCCATACCGGGCCAAGGGAATGAAAAACTGTTTTTT.

This clonotype was observed a handful of times. The V and J genes are TRBV20-1 and TRBJ2-5; 9 bases agree with TRBD2. The J call is doubtful: the DNA matches TRBJ2-1 better. The CDR3 is 14 amino acids. The germline gives CDR1 DFQATT, CDR2 SNEGSKA (reference sequence). CDR3 coding DNA: TGCAGTGCCGAGGGACTAGCAGCCGACAATGAGCAGTTCTTC. As protein: CSAEGLAADNEQFF.

This sequence joins TRBV12-3 or TRBV12-4 and TRBJ1-4; D is possibly TRBD1 (5 bases). The V end lost 5 bases, the J end lost 4 bases, and 14 bases lay between the germline ends. The CDR3 consists of 15 residues. The DNA for the CDR3 is TGTGCCAGCAGTGGGGACGGAATACTTAATGAAAAACTGTTTTTT. Translating gives CASSGDGILNEKLFF.

A few counts support this clonotype. The chain couples TRBV7-6 to TRBJ2-1, with 7 bases identical to TRBD1. The CDR3 extends over 17 amino acids. The junction had 5 bases not matched to a gene; V was cut back by 0 bases and J by 0 bases. CDR1 and CDR2 from the germline V gene are SGHVS and FNYEAQ. The CDR3 DNA is TGTGCCAGCAGCTTAGCATACTCAGGGGGCTCCTACAATGAGCAGTTCTTC. Translation: CASSLAYSGGSYNEQFF.

In this sample, this clonotype turned up many times. The chain joins TRBV29-1 to TRBJ2-7; either TRBD1 or TRBD2 may fit D (5 bases each). This CDR3 contains 12 residues. Trimming stripped 6 bases from V and 6 bases from J, with 15 bases between. Germline assignment: CDR1 SQVTM and CDR2 ANQGSEA. The CDR3 protein is CSVRAPGGEQYF. CDR3 bases: TGCAGCGTACGAGCGCCTGGGGGCGAGCAGTACTTC.

The chain joins TRBV10-3 to TRBJ2-1, with a possible D match to TRBD2 (7 bases). Trimming took off 8 bases at V and 5 bases at J, with 13 bases between the two ends. The CDR3 covers 13 residues. The germline V gene has CDR1 ENHRY and CDR2 SYGVKD. CDR3 loop: CAIDGGQDNEQFF. For the CDR3, the DNA is TGTGCCATCGACGGGGGGCAAGACAATGAGCAGTTCTTC.

This clonotype was counted between two and nine times. The chain recombines TRBV28 with TRBJ2-7; 8 bases agree with TRBD1. Germline assignment: CDR1 MDHEN and CDR2 SYDVKM. J was trimmed by 2 bases and V by 5 bases; bases with no gene match: 2. This CDR3 contains 13 residues. This CDR3 is CASSKGQAYEQYF. In DNA form, the CDR3 reads TGTGCCAGCAGTAAGGGACAGGCCTACGAGCAGTACTTC.

The chain recombines TRBV29-1 with TRBJ2-5, with D possibly TRBD2 on 6 matching bases. The ends were cut back, 6 bases at V and 5 bases at J, with 19 bases in the middle. The CDR3 runs to 14 residues. Germline V gene data show CDR1 as SQVTM and CDR2 as ANQGSEA. This CDR3 is CSVDPGTPGETQYF. For the CDR3, the DNA is TGCAGCGTGGACCCCGGGACTCCGGGGGAGACCCAGTACTTC.

The chain has TRBV7-9 and TRBJ1-1; tentative D call: TRBD1 (6 bases). The CDR3 contains 15 residues. V dropped 7 bases and J dropped 6 bases, with 21 bases sitting between them. Per germline, CDR1 SEHNR and CDR2 FQNEAQ (reference sequence). This CDR3 is CASMVLSPRGSEAFF. The CDR3 DNA is TGTGCCAGCATGGTCCTATCTCCCAGGGGCTCTGAAGCTTTCTTT.

This clonotype was counted a few times. The chain joins TRBV20-1 to TRBJ2-2; the D is unclear. The CDR3 consists of 13 residues. Germline CDR1 reads DFQATT; CDR2 reads SNEGSKA (reference sequence). Trimming shortened V by 5 bases and J by 4 bases, and 11 bases separated the two germline ends. The CDR3 nucleotides are TGCAGTGCTCGACGGACGGGCACCGGGGAGCTGTTTTTT. It specifies CSARRTGTGELFF.

This rearrangement joins TRBV30 to TRBJ1-3; unclear D gene. Looked up from germline, CDR1 is GTSNPN and CDR2 is SVGIG (reference sequence). The CDR3 is made up of 15 amino acids. Trimming removed 2 bases from V and 4 bases from J, with 15 bases in between. For the CDR3, the DNA is TGTGCCTGGAGTCCTAGGCGAGGTCCCGGAAACACCATATATTTT. Amino acids: CAWSPRRGPGNTIYF.

This clonotype was observed a few times. The chain is built from TRBV6-1 and TRBJ1-1; D ambiguous. Looked up from germline, CDR1 is MNHNS and CDR2 is SASEGT. The CDR3 consists of 15 residues. Trimming removed 6 bases from V and 4 bases from J, with 18 bases in between. The CDR3 region has the DNA TGTGCCAGCAGCTGGGGAGGGCAGAGGTTCACTGAAGCTTTCTTT. The encoded protein is CASSWGGQRFTEAFF.

V is TRBV5-6 and J is TRBJ1-3; D ambiguous. Deletions cut 5 bases from V and 3 bases from J, with 15 bases between. The CDR3 covers 15 residues. Germline lookup yields CDR1 SGHDT and CDR2 YYEEEE. CDR3 in amino acids: CASRKDVSGGNTIYF. The CDR3 bases are TGTGCCAGCAGAAAGGACGTGTCGGGTGGAAACACCATATATTTT.

Only a few counts were recorded for this clonotype. The chain joins TRBV6-1 to TRBJ2-6, with D perhaps TRBD1 or TRBD2 (5 bases each). V was shortened by 4 bases and J by 2 bases, with 12 bases between the two germline ends. The germline gives CDR1 MNHNS, CDR2 SASEGT. CDR3 length: 16 amino acids. The DNA of the CDR3 is TGTGCCAGCAGTGGGCTCCTGGGGGCTGGGGCCAACGTCCTGACTTTC. This codes for CASSGLLGAGANVLTF.

The V call is TRBV2, the J call TRBJ2-1, with 9 bases fitting TRBD2. The CDR3 runs 16 residues. Germline CDR1 SNHLY, CDR2 FYNNEI. The ends lost 5 bases at V and 8 bases at J; junction bases unmatched: 13. CDR3 DNA: TGTGCCAGCAGTCCCGGGGCGGGGGGGCAGCGTTATGAGCAGTTCTTC. Protein: CASSPGAGGQRYEQFF.

This clonotype turned up a few times. The chain recombines TRBV7-9 with TRBJ2-3; either TRBD1 or TRBD2 may supply D (5 bases each). There are 16 residues in the CDR3. V was cut by 5 bases and J by 5 bases, with 20 bases left in between. CDR1 and CDR2 from the germline V gene are SEHNR and FQNEAQ (reference sequence). The CDR3 is CASSPEGPATGDTQYF. The CDR3 DNA follows: TGTGCCAGCAGCCCCGAGGGGCCAGCGACTGGAGATACGCAGTATTTT.

This sequence joins TRBV4-1 and TRBJ2-1; weak D call: TRBD2 (5 bases). The DNA end is more similar to TRBJ2-5, so the J call may be wrong. This CDR3 spans 15 amino acids. The germline V gene encodes CDR1 MGHRA and CDR2 YSYEKL. As DNA, the CDR3 is TGCGCCAGCAGCCGAGAACAGTATCGGAGGGAGACCCAGTACTTC. Its protein product is CASSREQYRRETQYF.

The CDR3 nucleotides read TGTGCCAGCAGTTCCAGTCCTAGTAAGCAGACCCAGTACTTC. It codes for CASSSSPSKQTQYF. The V call is TRBV12-3 or TRBV12-4, the J call TRBJ2-1; D unresolved. The DNA end is more similar to TRBJ2-5, so the J call may be wrong. The CDR3 consists of 14 residues.

This chain connects TRBV7-8 to TRBJ1-4, with 10 bases aligning to TRBD1. CDR3 length: 15 amino acids. Germline values: CDR1 SGHVS, CDR2 FQNEAQ. Losses at the gene ends were 8 bases for V and 8 bases for J; bases not matched to a gene: 11. As DNA, the CDR3 is TGTGCCAGCGGCCCCCGATGGGACAGGGGAGAAAAACTGTTTTTT. Translated: CASGPRWDRGEKLFF.

The chain couples TRBV7-8 to TRBJ1-2; no clear D. Germline CDR1 is SGHVS and CDR2 is FQNEAQ. The CDR3 has 16 amino acids. Trimming took off 0 bases at V and 8 bases at J, with 19 bases between the two ends. In DNA form, the CDR3 reads TGTGCCAGCAGCTTAGCGGACTCACTAATCGGCGGGGGCTACACCTTC. It specifies CASSLADSLIGGGYTF.

The chain is built from TRBV6-1 and TRBJ2-5, with 7 nucleotides matching TRBD1. There are 14 residues in the CDR3. Germline V lookup: CDR1 MNHNS, CDR2 SASEGT. V was clipped by 9 bases and J by 2 bases; unmatched bases: 9. This chain's CDR3 is CARRYRDRQETQYF. The CDR3 region has the DNA TGTGCCAGAAGGTACCGGGACAGACAAGAGACCCAGTACTTC.

This clonotype appeared many times. The chain uses TRBV5-1 and TRBJ2-5; possibly TRBD1 for D (6 bases). The germline CDR1 and CDR2 sequences are SGHRS and YFSETQ. V was pared by 4 bases and J by 3 bases, with 10 bases between. The CDR3 contains 13 residues. In DNA form, the CDR3 reads TGCGCCAGCAGCCCACAGGGAGAAGAGACCCAGTACTTC. Amino acids: CASSPQGEETQYF.

This clonotype was seen a handful of times. The chain links TRBV7-6 to TRBJ1-2; D is ambiguous. Germline V gene lookup returns CDR1 SGHVS and CDR2 FNYEAQ. The CDR3 loop spans 14 amino acids. V lost 3 bases and J lost 4, with 12 bases in between. The CDR3 sequence is CASSFPGSIYGYTF. CDR3 in DNA: TGTGCCAGCAGCTTTCCGGGAAGTATCTATGGCTACACCTTC.

This clonotype was seen only a few times. The chain joins TRBV29-1 to TRBJ2-3; TRBD2 might be the D (5 bases). The CDR3 covers 13 residues. Germline assignment: CDR1 SQVTM and CDR2 ANQGSEA. Trimming took 2 bases from V and 0 from J, leaving 6 bases between them. The CDR3 DNA is TGCAGCGTTGAACCGGGGAGCACAGATACGCAGTATTTT. It yields the protein CSVEPGSTDTQYF.

This clonotype was seen more than once but under ten times. This sequence joins TRBV2 and TRBJ2-5; 7 bases align to TRBD2. The tail of the sequence fits TRBJ2-1 better, so the J call may be wrong. CDR3 length equals 16 residues. Germline loops: CDR1 SNHLY, CDR2 FYNNEI. The CDR3 nucleotides are TGTGCCAGCAGTGGGGGGGGGACTTCGGCCTACAATGAGCAGTTCTTC. It codes for CASSGGGTSAYNEQFF.